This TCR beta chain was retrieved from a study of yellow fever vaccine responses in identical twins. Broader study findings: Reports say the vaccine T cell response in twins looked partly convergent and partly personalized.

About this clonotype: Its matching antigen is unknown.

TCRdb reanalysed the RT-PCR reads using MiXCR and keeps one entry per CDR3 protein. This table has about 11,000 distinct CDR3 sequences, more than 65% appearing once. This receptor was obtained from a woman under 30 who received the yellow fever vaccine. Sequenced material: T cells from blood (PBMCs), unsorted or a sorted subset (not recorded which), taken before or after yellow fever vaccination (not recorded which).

The CDR3 region is CASSLGNNYGYTF. The CDR3 nucleotides read TGTGCCAGCAGCTTGGGAAATAACTATGGCTACACCTTC. The V call is TRBV5-6, the J call TRBJ1-2; D is unclear. V was shortened by 0 bases and J by 1 base, with 4 bases between the two germline ends. The CDR3 contains 13 residues. Germline V gene data show CDR1 as SGHDT and CDR2 as YYEEEE.